This record looks at one T cell receptor beta chain sequence and its context. The antigen is unknown. This may be a read error: a much more frequent sequence differs by one nucleotide. Before being chosen for sequencing, patients had shown CD8+CD57+ cell expansion by flow cytometry. Each patient gave a blood sample that was collected before any therapy had been received. Germline V CDR1 and CDR2: SGHRS, YFSETQ. This CDR3 spans 18 amino acids. This record belongs to a study of CD8+CD57+ T cells in acquired aplastic anemia. On the study more broadly: Recorded DNA amounts for sorted CD4+ and CD8+ cells had an average of approximately 3.2 ug.

The study, taken as a whole, reports: It was found that under 30 CD8+ CDR3 sequences were shared between patients and controls. Patients and controls had CD8+ Simpson's diversity values that were not significantly distinct.

Profiles of TCR beta VDJ and CDR3 were generated from a genomic DNA template. TCRdb itself ran the reads through MiXCR, one entry per CDR3 protein. Among fewer than 200,000 distinct CDR3 sequences, around 48% were seen once, and the ten largest hold around 1.1%. The sequence was collected from a human donor with aplastic anemia. The V gene is TRBV5-1, the J gene TRBJ2-3, with 15 bases matching TRBD2. The sample taken for sequencing was sorted CD4+, CD8+, or CD8+CD57+ T cells (not recorded which) from PBMCs. CDR3 nucleotide sequence: TGCGCCAGCAGCGAGGGGACTAGCGGGGGGACTAGCACAGATGCGCAGTATTTT. Protein: CASSEGTSGGTSTDAQYF.